This record looks at one TCR beta chain sequence and its context. Its ends do not fully match the called genes, so a read error is possible. This entry belongs to a study of post-analysis software for immune sequencing data. Included in the TCR beta cDNA libraries were unique molecular identifiers. TCRdb passed the PCR reads through MiXCR, listing each CDR3 protein once. In the table there are about 820,000 distinct CDR3 sequences, about 50% of which are singletons. This TCR was sampled from a girl aged 10 to 17 with multiple sclerosis. The specimen was blood.

The CDR3 is CASSLPPAAGGHEQHF. As DNA, the CDR3 is TGTGCCAGCAGCCTCCCGCCCGCCGCAGGGGGTCACGAGCAGCACTTC. The V and J genes are TRBV4-2 and TRBJ2-7; the match to TRBD1 covers 7 bases. The germline CDR1 and CDR2 sequences are LGHNA and YNFKEQ. CDR3 length: 16 amino acids.